The present T cell receptor beta chain was sequenced within a study of T cells in Graves' hyperthyroidism and ophthalmopathy. Study-level points and caveats: In validation, the model predicted ophthalmopathy. These predictions came a median roughly six months before onset.

CDR3 length: 13 residues. Per the germline V gene, CDR1 is KGHSH and CDR2 is LQKENI. With 1 base removed from V and 3 bases from J, the gap between germline ends came to 7 bases. Amplified TCR beta CDR3 regions derived from RNA transcripts. Carried out on the TCR CDR3, a first-round RT-PCR used the HTBI primer set. TCRdb reprocessed the multiplex PCR reads via MiXCR and lists one record per CDR3 protein. This table holds about 400,000 distinct CDR3 sequences, about 15% found once. About this clonotype itself: Its antigen is still unknown.

The chain recombines TRBV18 with TRBJ2-7; D is unresolved. The source of this sequence is a woman aged 18-29 years with Graves' hyperthyroidism that later progressed to Graves' ophthalmopathy. The material sequenced was blood. DNA for the CDR3: TGTGCCAGCTCACCACTGGGCAGCTACGAGCAGTACTTC. Translating it yields CASSPLGSYEQYF.